Presented here are 13 T cell receptor beta chains from one specimen sequenced in a study of blood T cell repertoires in COVID-19. Sequenced by immunoSEQ multiplex PCR; TCRdb stores in-frame clones only, minus some. Here the sample spans about 240,000 clones, more than 75% being singletons. The sequenced material came from peripheral blood. The receptors shown here come from a woman aged 60 to 75 with active or convalescent COVID-19.

This chain joins TRBV9 and TRBJ2-2; D is perhaps TRBD1 (5 bases). The CDR3 length is 15 residues. From germline, CDR1 is SGDLS and CDR2 YYNGEE. Trimming took 0 bases from V and 3 from J, leaving 9 bases between them. DNA of the CDR3: TGTGCCAGCAGCGTAGCCGGCAGGGACACCGGGGAGCTGTTTTTT. Its protein product is CASSVAGRDTGELFF.

This chain uses TRBV6-5 with TRBJ2-5; TRBD2 matches at 7 bases. With V trimmed by 8 bases and J by 4 bases, 4 bases remained unmatched. This CDR3 has 12 residues. CDR1 MNHEY and CDR2 SVGAGI come from the germline V gene. CDR3 protein: CASATSAETQYF. The CDR3 coding sequence is TGTGCCAGCGCCACTAGCGCAGAGACCCAGTACTTC.

This sequence joins TRBV11-2 and TRBJ2-3; a possible D gene is TRBD2 (6 bases). Germline V CDR1 and CDR2: SGHAT, FQNNGV. Trimming shortened V by 5 bases and J by 0 bases, and 15 bases separated the two germline ends. The CDR3 length is 16 residues. The CDR3 spells CASSPWGEVSTDTQYF. CDR3 DNA sequence: TGTGCCAGCAGCCCTTGGGGGGAAGTTAGCACAGATACGCAGTATTTT.

V is TRBV28 and J is TRBJ2-3, with 8 positions matching TRBD1. After removal of 5 bases from V and 4 bases from J, the junction contained 11 bases not matched to a gene. The CDR3 covers 16 residues. Germline V CDR1 and CDR2: MDHEN, SYDVKM. As DNA, the CDR3 is TGTGCCAGCAGTGCGCCCGGGACAGGCCGGCCAGATACGCAGTATTTT. It encodes CASSAPGTGRPDTQYF.

The chain has TRBV19 and TRBJ1-5; a weak D match, TRBD1 (5 bases). CDR1 is LNHDA, CDR2 SQIVND, per germline (reference sequence). Trimming cost V 2 bases and J 0 bases, with 14 bases left between them. The CDR3 spans 17 residues. The CDR3 region is CASSIKGAGVSNQPQHF. CDR3 DNA sequence: TGTGCCAGTAGTATAAAAGGGGCAGGTGTTAGCAATCAGCCCCAGCATTTT.

This chain uses TRBV6-5 with TRBJ1-4, with TRBD1 matching 7 bases. In germline, CDR1 is MNHEY, CDR2 SVGAGI. The CDR3 consists of 16 residues. Germline trimming cut 3 bases from V and 4 bases from J; bases unmatched to any gene: 8. CDR3 protein: CASSYGNRGGNEKLFF. Here the CDR3 DNA reads TGTGCCAGCAGTTATGGGAACAGGGGAGGTAATGAAAAACTGTTTTTT.

The chain is built from TRBV2 and TRBJ2-1; D is perhaps TRBD2 (6 bases). Looked up from germline, CDR1 is SNHLY and CDR2 is FYNNEI. V was trimmed by 3 bases and J by 2 bases, leaving 11 bases between them. The CDR3 totals 15 residues. CDR3 sequence: CASSDGGTPYNEQFF. In nucleotides, the CDR3 is TGTGCCAGCAGTGATGGGGGGACCCCCTACAATGAGCAGTTCTTC.

The V call is TRBV12-5, the J call TRBJ2-2, with 14 bases matching TRBD2. V lost 1 base to trimming and J lost 5 bases; unmatched junction nucleotides: 18. Germline CDR1 reads LGHNT; CDR2 reads FRNRAP. The CDR3 consists of 22 residues. Written as DNA, the CDR3 is TGTGCTAGTGGTTTGGCCAAAAGCTTCTCGGGACTAGCGGGGGTCGAGACCGGGGAGCTGTTTTTT. It codes for CASGLAKSFSGLAGVETGELFF.

The V call is TRBV7-3, the J call TRBJ2-1; TRBD2 aligns across 8 bases. The CDR3 totals 17 residues. Trimming removed 5 bases from V and 2 bases from J; junction bases left unmatched: 11. Germline V lookup: CDR1 SGHTA, CDR2 FQGTGA. The CDR3 bases are TGTGCCAGCAGCGCCGTTTCAGCGGGGGCCACCTACAATGAGCAGTTCTTC. This encodes CASSAVSAGATYNEQFF.

This clone has more than one count but fewer than ten. Distinct nucleotide sequences in the sample also encode this CDR3. The chain is built from TRBV5-6 and TRBJ1-2; tentative D call: TRBD1 (6 bases). Trimming stripped 1 base from V and 2 bases from J, with 6 bases between. This CDR3 spans 13 amino acids. Germline V lookup: CDR1 SGHDT, CDR2 YYEEEE. CDR3 loop: CASSLRGNYGYTF. The CDR3, as DNA: TGTGCCAGCAGCTTGAGGGGGAACTATGGCTACACCTTC.

The chain is built from TRBV5-6 and TRBJ1-5, with D hard to call. From germline, CDR1 is SGHDT and CDR2 YYEEEE. This CDR3 spans 15 amino acids. The V gene lost 0 bases and the J gene lost 3 bases, with 10 bases spanning the gap. CDR3 protein: CASSLGLQANQPQHF. Here the CDR3 DNA reads TGTGCCAGCAGCTTGGGTTTGCAGGCCAATCAGCCCCAGCATTTT.

V is TRBV3-1 (or the pseudogene TRBV3-2) and J is TRBJ1-1; a weak D match, TRBD1 (5 bases). V lost 5 bases and J lost 1, with 8 bases in between. The CDR3 extends over 13 amino acids. Germline CDR1 is LGHDT and CDR2 is YNNKEL (reference sequence). CDR3: CASSADRNTEAFF. CDR3 coding DNA: TGTGCCAGCAGCGCCGACAGGAACACTGAAGCTTTCTTT.

This chain uses TRBV5-1 with TRBJ2-3, with 7 bases identical to TRBD1. Germline assignment: CDR1 SGHRS and CDR2 YFSETQ. The CDR3 is made up of 14 amino acids. J lost 4 bases, V lost 5 bases, and 7 bases had no gene match. CDR3 coding DNA: TGCGCCAGCAGACCTGACAGGGCAGCAGATACGCAGTATTTT. It is translated as CASRPDRAADTQYF.